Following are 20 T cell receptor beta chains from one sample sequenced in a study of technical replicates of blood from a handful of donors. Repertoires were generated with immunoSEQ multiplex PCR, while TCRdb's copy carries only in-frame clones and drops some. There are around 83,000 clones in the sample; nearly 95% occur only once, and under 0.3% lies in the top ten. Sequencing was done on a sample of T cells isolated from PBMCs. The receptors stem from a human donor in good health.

The CDR3: CASSLARQGHYEQYF. For the CDR3, the DNA is TGCGCCAGCAGCTTGGCCCGGCAGGGTCACTACGAGCAGTACTTC. The V and J genes are TRBV5-1 and TRBJ2-7; possible D gene TRBD1, 5 bases. Between the trimmed V and J ends, which lost 0 bases and 3 bases, there was a span of 13 bases. The CDR3 totals 15 residues. The V gene's germline CDR1 is SGHRS and CDR2 YFSETQ.

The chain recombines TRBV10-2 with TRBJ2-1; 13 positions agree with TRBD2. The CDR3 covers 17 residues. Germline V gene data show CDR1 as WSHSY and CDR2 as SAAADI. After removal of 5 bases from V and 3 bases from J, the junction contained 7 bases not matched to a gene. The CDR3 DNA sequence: TGCGCCAGCAGTCAGACTAGCGGGAGGCTATTCTACAATGAGCAGTTCTTC. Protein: CASSQTSGRLFYNEQFF.

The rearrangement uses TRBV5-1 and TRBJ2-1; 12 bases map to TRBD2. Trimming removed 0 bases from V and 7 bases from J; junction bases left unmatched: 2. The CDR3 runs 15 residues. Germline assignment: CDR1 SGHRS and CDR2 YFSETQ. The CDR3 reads CASSLVTSGGNEQFF. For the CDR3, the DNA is TGCGCCAGCAGCTTGGTAACTAGCGGGGGGAATGAGCAGTTCTTC.

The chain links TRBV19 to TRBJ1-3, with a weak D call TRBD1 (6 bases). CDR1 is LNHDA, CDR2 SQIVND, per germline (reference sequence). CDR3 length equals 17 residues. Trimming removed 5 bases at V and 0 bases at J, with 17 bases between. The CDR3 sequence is CASSGQGPYNSGNTIYF. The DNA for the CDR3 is TGTGCCAGTAGTGGCCAGGGGCCATATAACTCTGGAAACACCATATATTTT. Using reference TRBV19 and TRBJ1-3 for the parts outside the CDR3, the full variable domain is DGGITQSPKYLFRKEGQNVTLSCEQNLNHDAMYWYRQDPGQGLRLIYYSQIVNDFQKGDIAEGYSVSREKKESFPLTVTSAQKNPTAFYLCASSGQGPYNSGNTIYFGEGSWLTVV.

CDR3 nucleotides: TGTGCCAGCAGCGTCCAGGGGGCAGGATATGAAAAACTGTTTTTT. This sequence encodes CASSVQGAGYEKLFF. The chain joins TRBV9 to TRBJ1-4; TRBD1 matches 8 bases. Trimming cost V 2 bases and J 6 bases; bases outside gene matches: 6. Per the germline V gene, CDR1 is SGDLS and CDR2 is YYNGEE. CDR3 length equals 15 residues.

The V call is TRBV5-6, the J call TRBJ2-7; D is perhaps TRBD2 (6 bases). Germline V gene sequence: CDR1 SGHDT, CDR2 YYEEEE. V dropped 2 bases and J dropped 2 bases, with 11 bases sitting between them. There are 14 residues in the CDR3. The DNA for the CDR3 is TGTGCCAGCAGCTTAGCACTAGCTACCTACGAGCAGTACTTC. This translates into CASSLALATYEQYF.

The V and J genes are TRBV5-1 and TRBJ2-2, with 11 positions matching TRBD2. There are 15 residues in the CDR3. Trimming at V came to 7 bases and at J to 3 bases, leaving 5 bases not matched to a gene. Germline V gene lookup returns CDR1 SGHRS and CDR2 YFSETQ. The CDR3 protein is CASSMTSGDTGELFF. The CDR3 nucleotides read TGCGCCAGCTCTATGACTAGCGGGGACACCGGGGAGCTGTTTTTT.

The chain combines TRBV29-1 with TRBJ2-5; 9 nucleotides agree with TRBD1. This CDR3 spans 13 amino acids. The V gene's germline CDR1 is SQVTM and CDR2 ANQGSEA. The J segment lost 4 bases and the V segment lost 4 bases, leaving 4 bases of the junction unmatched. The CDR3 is CSVVSTGGETQYF. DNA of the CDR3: TGCAGCGTTGTTTCGACAGGGGGAGAGACCCAGTACTTC.

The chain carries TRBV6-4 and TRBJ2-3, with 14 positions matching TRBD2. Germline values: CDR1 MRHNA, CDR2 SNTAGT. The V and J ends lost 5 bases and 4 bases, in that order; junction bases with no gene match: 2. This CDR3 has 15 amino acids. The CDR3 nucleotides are TGTGCCAGCAGTCGGACTAGCGGGGGGTCAGATACGCAGTATTTT. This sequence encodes CASSRTSGGSDTQYF.

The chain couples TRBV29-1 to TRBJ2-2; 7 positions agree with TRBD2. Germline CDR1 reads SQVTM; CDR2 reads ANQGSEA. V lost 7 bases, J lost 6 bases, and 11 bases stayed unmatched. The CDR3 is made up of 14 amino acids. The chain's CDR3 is CSASGLEGSGELFF. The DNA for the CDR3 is TGCAGCGCCAGCGGACTAGAGGGCTCCGGGGAGCTGTTTTTT.

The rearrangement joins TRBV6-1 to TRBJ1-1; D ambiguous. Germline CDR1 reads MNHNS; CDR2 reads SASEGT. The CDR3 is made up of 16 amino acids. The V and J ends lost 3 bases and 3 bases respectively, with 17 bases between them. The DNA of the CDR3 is TGTGCCAGCAGTGAGTTTTGGGGAGATGGGTACACTGAAGCTTTCTTT. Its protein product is CASSEFWGDGYTEAFF.

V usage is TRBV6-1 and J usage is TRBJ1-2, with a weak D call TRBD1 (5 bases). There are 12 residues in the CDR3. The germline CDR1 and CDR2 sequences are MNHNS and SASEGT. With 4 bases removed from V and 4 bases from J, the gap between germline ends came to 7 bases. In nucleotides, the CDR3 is TGTGCCAGCAGTGCGGGGGTCTATGGCTACACCTTC. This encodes CASSAGVYGYTF.

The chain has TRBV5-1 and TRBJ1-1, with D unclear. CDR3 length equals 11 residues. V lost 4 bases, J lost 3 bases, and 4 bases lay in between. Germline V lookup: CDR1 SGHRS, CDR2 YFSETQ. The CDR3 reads CASSQDTEAFF. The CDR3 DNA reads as TGCGCCAGCAGCCAGGACACTGAAGCTTTCTTT.

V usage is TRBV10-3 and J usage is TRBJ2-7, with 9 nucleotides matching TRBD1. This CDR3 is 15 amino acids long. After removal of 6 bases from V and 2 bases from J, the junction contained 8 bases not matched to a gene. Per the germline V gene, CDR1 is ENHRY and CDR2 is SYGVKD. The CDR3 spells CAIRTGTGKTYEQYF. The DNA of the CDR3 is TGTGCCATCAGGACCGGGACAGGGAAAACCTACGAGCAGTACTTC.

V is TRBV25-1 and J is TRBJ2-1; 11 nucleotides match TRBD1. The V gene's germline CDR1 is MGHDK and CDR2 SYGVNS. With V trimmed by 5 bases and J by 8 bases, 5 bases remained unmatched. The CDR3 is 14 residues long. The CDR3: CASSSDRGLDEQFF. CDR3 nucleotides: TGTGCCAGCAGTTCGGACAGGGGGCTAGATGAGCAGTTCTTC.

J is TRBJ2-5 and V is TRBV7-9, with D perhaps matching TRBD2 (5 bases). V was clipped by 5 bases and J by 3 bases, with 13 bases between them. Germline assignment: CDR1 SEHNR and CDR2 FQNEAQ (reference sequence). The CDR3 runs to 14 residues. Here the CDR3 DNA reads TGTGCCAGCAGCCTACCGGCGGGTGAAGAGACCCAGTACTTC. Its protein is CASSLPAGEETQYF.

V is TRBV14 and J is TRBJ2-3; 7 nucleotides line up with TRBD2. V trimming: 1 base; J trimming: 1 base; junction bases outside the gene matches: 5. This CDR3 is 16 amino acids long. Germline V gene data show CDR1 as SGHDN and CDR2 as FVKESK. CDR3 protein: CASSQGLALGTDTQYF. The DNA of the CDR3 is TGTGCCAGCAGCCAAGGACTAGCATTAGGCACAGATACGCAGTATTTT.

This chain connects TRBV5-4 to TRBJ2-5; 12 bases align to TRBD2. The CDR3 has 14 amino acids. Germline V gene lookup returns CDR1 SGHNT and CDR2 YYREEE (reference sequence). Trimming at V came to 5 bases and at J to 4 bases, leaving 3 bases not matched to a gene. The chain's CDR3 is CASSLAGGRETQYF. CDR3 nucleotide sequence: TGTGCCAGCAGTCTAGCGGGAGGGCGAGAGACCCAGTACTTC.

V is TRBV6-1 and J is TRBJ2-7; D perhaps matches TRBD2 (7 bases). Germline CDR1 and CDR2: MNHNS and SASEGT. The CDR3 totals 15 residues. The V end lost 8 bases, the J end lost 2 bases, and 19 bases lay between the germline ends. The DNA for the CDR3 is TGTGCCAGCGATCCTGCGGGGGCCAGAACCTACGAGCAGTACTTC. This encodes CASDPAGARTYEQYF.

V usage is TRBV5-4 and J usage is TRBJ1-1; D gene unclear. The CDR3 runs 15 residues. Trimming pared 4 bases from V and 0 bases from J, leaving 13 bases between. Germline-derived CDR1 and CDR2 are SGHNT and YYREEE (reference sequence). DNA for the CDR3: TGTGCCAGCAGCCTCTTTCGACAAGTGAACACTGAAGCTTTCTTT. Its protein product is CASSLFRQVNTEAFF. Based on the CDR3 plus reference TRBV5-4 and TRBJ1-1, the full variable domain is ETGVTQSPTHLIKTRGQQVTLRCSSQSGHNTVSWYQQALGQGPQFIFQYYREEENGRGNFPPRFSGLQFPNYSSELNVNALELDDSALYLCASSLFRQVNTEAFFGQGTRLTVV.